Given below is one T cell receptor (beta chain) in context. In its sample, this clone was seen once. Its cognate antigen has yet to be identified. No much larger clone is present one base from it, and per-base qualities are unavailable. The donors belonged to the validation cohort of around 120 subjects, which was separate from the roughly 670-subject first cohort. This entry is derived from a study of cytomegalovirus exposure and HLA in healthy donors (dated by TCRdb to 2016 to 2017). For the wider study: A later analysis indicated that the 110 or so validation repertoires were generated on the platform also employed for the 666 repertoires of the first cohort. The study aimed to test whether cataloging public T cell receptors could reveal signatures of past pathogen exposure. Besides the first cohort of around 700 subjects, a separate validation cohort made up of 120 different subjects was used. To predict cytomegalovirus infection status, the study brought together high-throughput TCR immunosequencing, statistical association of individual TCRs with disease status, and machine learning. Study-level results and caveats: Subsequent analysis determined that TCRs grouped into clusters in the first cohort also showed a tendency toward co-occurrence across the 90 to 150 validation repertoires, and approximately 93% of cluster scores exceeded 0. In both the original and validation cohorts, the classifier was reported to diagnose cytomegalovirus status with high specificity and sensitivity. It was suggested by the authors that the approach could potentially be generalized to other disease states and immunological phenotypes. Most TCR sequences were seen in very few donors, while some public TCRs were found in many individuals. The study listed over 150 TCR beta chains as associated with cytomegalovirus. In vitro tests confirmed that a few of the cytomegalovirus-associated TCR beta chains recognize cytomegalovirus antigens. A later analysis had no HLA typing for the validation cohort, so co-occurrence there was scored across all 120 or so repertoires.

The method behind the library was the immunoSEQ multiplex PCR assay. The authors' analysis ran thus. A statistical classification framework was developed to diagnose cytomegalovirus status using the catalog of TCR beta chain sequences. TCRdb carries this immuneACCESS record with in-frame sequences only. Its versions omit some clonotypes, under half of them owing to an unresolved V gene in the studies checked, with the rest unexplained. D and trimming come from the DNA, and the V and J calls and clone size come from that table. Here the sample has around 70,000 clones; 85% to 95% occur a single time. 3% to 4% of the sample is taken by the ten largest. Trimming takes 3 bases off V and 8 bases off J; junction bases not matched to a gene: 2. The germline V gene (reference sequence) specifies MNHEY as CDR1 and SMNVEV as CDR2. The CDR3 has 14 amino acids, counting the end cysteine and phenylalanine. Just the 42-base CDR3 DNA is kept, in frame starting at base 1.

The chain is assembled from TRBV27 and TRBJ2-1, and 12 junction bases match TRBD2. The source is a man between 18 and 29 years old in good health and CMV-seronegative. The specimen sequenced was PBMCs. Here is the DNA: TGTGCCAGCAGTTTGAGACTAGCGGGGGATGAGCAGTTCTTC. The encoded protein is CASSLRLAGDEQFF.